Each of the 11 T cell receptor beta chains below was sequenced from the same sample in a study of OX40 agonist ivuxolimab in advanced cancers. Only in-frame clones appear in the TCRdb table, and some are missing; sequencing was by immunoSEQ multiplex PCR. The sample includes 26,000 or so clones, roughly 83% of them seen just once. The material sequenced was CD4+ or CD8+ T cells sorted from blood, taken in a trial of the OX40 agonist ivuxolimab. These receptors were obtained from an adult with an advanced solid tumor such as melanoma, head and neck, liver or kidney cancer.

The chain couples TRBV29-1 to TRBJ2-7; 7 positions match TRBD1. Germline assignment: CDR1 SQVTM and CDR2 ANQGSEA. The V and J ends lost 4 bases and 0 bases, in that order; junction bases with no gene match: 6. CDR3 length: 14 amino acids. CDR3 bases: TGCAGCGTTGGGGGAAGGGACAGCTCCTACGAGCAGTACTTC. This encodes CSVGGRDSSYEQYF.

The chain combines TRBV5-5 with TRBJ2-7, with 10 bases that match TRBD1. After removal of 4 bases from V and 3 bases from J, the junction contained 7 bases not matched to a gene. Germline V CDR1 and CDR2: SGHKS, YYEKEE (reference sequence). The CDR3 is made up of 15 amino acids. CDR3 loop: CASSLDRGYFYEQYF. The CDR3 nucleotides read TGTGCCAGCAGCCTGGACAGGGGGTACTTCTACGAGCAGTACTTC.

This clone was counted a few times. The rearrangement joins TRBV5-1 to TRBJ2-7; D is undetermined. The CDR3 has 16 residues. V was pared by 0 bases and J by 7 bases, with 20 bases between. Per the germline V gene, CDR1 is SGHRS and CDR2 is YFSETQ. The CDR3 loop reads CASSLGSGGPFTEQYF. As DNA, the CDR3 is TGCGCCAGCAGCTTGGGGTCGGGCGGTCCCTTCACGGAGCAGTACTTC.

The rearrangement joins TRBV2 to TRBJ1-5; D not resolved. With 2 bases removed from V and 5 bases from J, the gap between germline ends came to 10 bases. Germline values: CDR1 SNHLY, CDR2 FYNNEI. This CDR3 is 14 amino acids long. The DNA for the CDR3 is TGTGCCAGCAGTGAATTGGCAGGCCATCAGCCCCAGCATTTT. This codes for CASSELAGHQPQHF. Supplemented by reference TRBV2 and TRBJ1-5, the full variable domain reads EPEVTQTPSHQVTQMGQEVILRCVPISNHLYFYWYRQILGQKVEFLVSFYNNEISEKSEIFDDQFSVERPDGSNFTLKIRSTKLEDSAMYFCASSELAGHQPQHFGDGTRLSIL.

This clone was detected only once. This chain connects TRBV28 to TRBJ1-5; a possible D gene is TRBD1 (5 bases). Deletions cut 6 bases from V and 8 bases from J, with 17 bases between. Looked up from germline, CDR1 is MDHEN and CDR2 is SYDVKM. CDR3 length equals 14 residues. Here the CDR3 reads CASSPTGLREPQHF. As DNA, the CDR3 is TGTGCCAGCAGCCCTACAGGCCTCCGGGAGCCCCAGCATTTT.

This clone showed up just once. The chain joins TRBV30 to TRBJ2-4; a possible D gene is TRBD1 (6 bases). Germline CDR1 is GTSNPN and CDR2 is SVGIG (reference sequence). The V and J ends lost 2 bases and 0 bases respectively, with 17 bases between them. The CDR3 totals 17 residues. The CDR3 bases are TGTGCCTGGAGTCAGGGGTTCGGGACAATAGCCAAAAACATTCAGTACTTC. Translation: CAWSQGFGTIAKNIQYF.

The chain has TRBV7-9 and TRBJ2-7, with TRBD1 matching 12 bases. Trimming at V came to 5 bases and at J to 2 bases, leaving 10 bases not matched to a gene. The length of the CDR3 is 17 residues. Germline CDR1 reads SEHNR; CDR2 reads FQNEAQ (reference sequence). This CDR3 reads CASSPGTGGGSTYEQYF. The CDR3 DNA follows: TGTGCCAGCAGCCCCGGGACAGGGGGCGGTTCAACCTACGAGCAGTACTTC. Full variable domain (missing parts from reference TRBV7-9 and TRBJ2-7): DTGVSQNPRHKITKRGQNVTFRCDPISEHNRLYWYRQTLGQGPEFLTYFQNEAQLEKSRLLSDRFSAERPKGSFSTLEIQRTEQGDSAMYLCASSPGTGGGSTYEQYFGPGTRLTVT.

This chain joins TRBV7-6 and TRBJ1-5, with a tentative D call TRBD1 (5 bases). V was cut by 1 base and J by 5 bases, with 12 bases left in between. The length of the CDR3 is 15 residues. Germline V CDR1 and CDR2: SGHVS, FNYEAQ. DNA for the CDR3: TGTGCCAGCAGCTTAGGGGCAGGGCCGGATCAGCCCCAGCATTTT. Translation: CASSLGAGPDQPQHF.

The chain combines TRBV6-5 with TRBJ2-7, with D perhaps TRBD1 (6 bases). Between the trimmed V and J ends, which lost 6 bases and 3 bases, there was a span of 18 bases. CDR1 is MNHEY, CDR2 SVGAGI, per germline. CDR3 size: 15 residues. CDR3 in DNA: TGTGCCAGCAGCCTGTCCGGGACACTACGCTACGAGCAGTACTTC. It translates to CASSLSGTLRYEQYF.

The chain joins TRBV10-3 to TRBJ2-5, with a possible D match to TRBD2 (6 bases). Germline assignment: CDR1 ENHRY and CDR2 SYGVKD. V was shortened by 2 bases and J by 5 bases, with 12 bases between the two germline ends. The CDR3 loop spans 14 amino acids. The CDR3 nucleotides read TGTGCCATCAGTGAGAGTGCGGGATGGGAGACCCAGTACTTC. Protein product: CAISESAGWETQYF.

The chain uses TRBV30 and TRBJ1-2, with D unclear. The germline V gene encodes CDR1 GTSNPN and CDR2 SVGIG (reference sequence). The CDR3 extends over 13 amino acids. V lost 0 bases and J 5 bases, leaving 10 bases between the germline ends. CDR3 protein: CAWSVSRLYGYTF. In nucleotides, the CDR3 is TGTGCCTGGAGTGTATCCAGGTTATATGGCTACACCTTC.